The next 20 T cell receptor beta chains were all read from a single sample in a study of blood T cell repertoires in COVID-19. Clones were sequenced by immunoSEQ multiplex PCR, and TCRdb holds only the in-frame ones, with some missing. The data hold 80,000 to 95,000 clones, with over 70% observed a single time. Sequences were obtained from peripheral blood. These receptors originate from a woman between 45 and 60 years old with acute or convalescent COVID-19.

The chain joins TRBV27 to TRBJ1-2; no clear D. The CDR3 consists of 11 residues. V lost 6 bases, J lost 4 bases, and 6 bases lay in between. Per germline, CDR1 MNHEY and CDR2 SMNVEV (reference sequence). The CDR3 protein is CASSPGYGYTF. CDR3 DNA sequence: TGTGCCAGCAGCCCAGGCTATGGCTACACCTTC.

The CDR3 is CASSLGRGSPLHF. The CDR3 bases are TGTGCCAGCAGCTTGGGCAGAGGATCACCCCTCCACTTT. The chain joins TRBV5-6 to TRBJ1-6; D ambiguous. Trimming stripped 0 bases from V and 10 bases from J, with 8 bases between. The CDR3 is 13 residues long. From germline, CDR1 is SGHDT and CDR2 YYEEEE. Full variable domain (missing parts from reference TRBV5-6 and TRBJ1-6): DAGVTQSPTHLIKTRGQQVTLRCSPKSGHDTVSWYQQALGQGPQFIFQYYEEEERQRGNFPDRFSGHQFPNYSSELNVNALLLGDSALYLCASSLGRGSPLHFGNGTRLTVT.

This clone has a single count. This sequence joins TRBV19 and TRBJ2-1; D remains unclear. The CDR3 totals 12 residues. Trimming left V 5 bases short and J 4 bases short, with 6 bases between. Germline CDR1 LNHDA, CDR2 SQIVND (reference sequence). For the CDR3, the DNA is TGTGCCAGTAGTTTTCAGTACAATGAGCAGTTCTTC. Residues: CASSFQYNEQFF.

This clone has just a few counts. V and J are TRBV4-2 and TRBJ2-1; 10 bases line up with TRBD1. The CDR3 length is 16 residues. The germline CDR1 and CDR2 sequences are LGHNA and YNFKEQ. V shed 0 bases, J shed 10 bases, and the junction held 9 bases outside the gene matches. This CDR3 is CASSQDSTGGHWEQFF. DNA of the CDR3: TGTGCCAGCAGCCAAGATTCGACAGGGGGCCATTGGGAGCAGTTCTTC.

Only a few counts were recorded for this clone. The chain couples TRBV6-1 to TRBJ1-2; a possible D gene is TRBD1 (6 bases). V lost 2 bases, J lost 2 bases, and 9 bases lay in between. The CDR3 has 14 residues. Germline V gene sequence: CDR1 MNHNS, CDR2 SASEGT. In DNA form, the CDR3 reads TGTGCCAGCAGTGAATCTACAGGGAACTATGGCTACACCTTC. It yields the protein CASSESTGNYGYTF.

This rearrangement joins TRBV21-1 to TRBJ2-1; the table gives TRBD2 as D, unverified against the DNA. TRBV21-1 is marked as a pseudogene. The CDR3 sequence is 18 residues long. CDR3 region: CASSPQGGGLAGDNEQFF. CDR3 nucleotide sequence: TGTGCCAGCAGCCCCCAAGGAGGTGGACTAGCGGGGGACAATGAGCAGTTCTTC.

The chain employs TRBV6-6 and TRBJ1-1, with 8 bases that match TRBD1. CDR3 size: 14 residues. V was clipped by 6 bases and J by 0 bases; unmatched bases: 3. The germline V gene has CDR1 MNHNY and CDR2 SVGAGI (reference sequence). The CDR3 DNA sequence: TGTGCCAGCAGGGACAGGGCTATGAACACTGAAGCTTTCTTT. Encoded protein: CASRDRAMNTEAFF.

This clone was counted once. The gene calls are TRBV5-6 and TRBJ2-3, with D possibly being TRBD1 (6 bases). The CDR3 has 15 amino acids. The V end was cut by 0 bases, the J end by 2 bases, with 10 bases between. The germline CDR1 and CDR2 sequences are SGHDT and YYEEEE. The CDR3 coding sequence is TGTGCCAGCAGCTTGGTAAGGGACAACACAGATACGCAGTATTTT. It specifies CASSLVRDNTDTQYF.

J is TRBJ1-3 and V is TRBV11-1, with D unresolved. Trimming left V 2 bases short and J 0 bases short, with 5 bases between. Germline CDR1 SGHAT, CDR2 FQDESV (reference sequence). The CDR3 runs 14 residues. In DNA form, the CDR3 reads TGTGCCAGCAGCTTAAGAGACTCTGGAAACACCATATATTTT. It specifies CASSLRDSGNTIYF.

This clone was detected only once. The V call is TRBV30, the J call TRBJ1-1; maybe TRBD1 (6 bases). The V and J ends lost 1 base and 2 bases respectively, with 20 bases between them. The CDR3 contains 17 residues. CDR1 is GTSNPN and CDR2 is SVGIG in the germline V gene (reference sequence). CDR3 sequence: CAWSASLKGQLNTEAFF. CDR3 DNA: TGTGCCTGGAGTGCGTCCCTAAAAGGACAGCTCAACACTGAAGCTTTCTTT.

This CDR3 is CAISVTGDEQFF. CDR3 bases: TGTGCCATCAGTGTCACAGGGGATGAGCAGTTCTTC. The chain links TRBV10-3 to TRBJ2-1; 7 positions agree with TRBD1. Per germline, CDR1 ENHRY and CDR2 SYGVKD. This CDR3 contains 12 residues. V dropped 4 bases and J dropped 8; count of bases not matched to a gene: 2.

The genes are TRBV6-1 and TRBJ1-1, with D uncertain. V lost 6 bases to trimming and J lost 7 bases, with 9 bases between them. Germline values: CDR1 MNHNS, CDR2 SASEGT. This CDR3 contains 11 residues. For the CDR3, the DNA is TGTGCCAGCAGCACTGCGAATGAAGCTTTCTTT. It codes for CASSTANEAFF.

The V and J genes are TRBV28 and TRBJ1-6, with 7 bases fitting TRBD1. CDR1 MDHEN and CDR2 SYDVKM come from the germline V gene. This CDR3 has 16 amino acids. J gave up 8 bases and V 6 bases, and 13 bases lay outside the gene matches. The CDR3 DNA sequence: TGTGCCAGCAGGTCATTAGGGGGCCCGGCTTATTCACCCCTCCACTTT. As protein: CASRSLGGPAYSPLHF.

The chain is built from TRBV6-5 and TRBJ1-2, with 9 bases that match TRBD1. The CDR3 totals 14 residues. V shed 6 bases, J shed 4 bases, and the junction held 6 bases outside the gene matches. CDR1 and CDR2 from the germline V gene are MNHEY and SVGAGI. The CDR3, as DNA: TGTGCCAGCAGCCCCGGGACAGGGAGCTATGGCTACACCTTC. It yields the protein CASSPGTGSYGYTF.

This chain joins TRBV19 and TRBJ1-1; the D gene is possibly TRBD1 (6 bases). Deletions cut 3 bases from V and 2 bases from J, with 13 bases between. This CDR3 is 15 amino acids long. Germline CDR1 and CDR2: LNHDA and SQIVND (reference sequence). The CDR3 protein is CASSINRDINTEAFF. The CDR3 DNA reads TGTGCCAGTAGTATCAACCGGGACATCAACACTGAAGCTTTCTTT. The full variable domain, completed using reference TRBV19 and TRBJ1-1, is DGGITQSPKYLFRKEGQNVTLSCEQNLNHDAMYWYRQDPGQGLRLIYYSQIVNDFQKGDIAEGYSVSREKKESFPLTVTSAQKNPTAFYLCASSINRDINTEAFFGQGTRLTVV.

The gene calls are TRBV4-1 and TRBJ2-6; 7 bases are shared with TRBD1. The junction had 18 bases not matched to a gene; V was cut back by 4 bases and J by 0 bases. Germline CDR1 and CDR2: MGHRA and YSYEKL. CDR3 length: 21 residues. The CDR3 sequence: CASSRSDNRGRSLSGANVLTF. CDR3 nucleotide sequence: TGCGCCAGCAGCCGATCCGATAACAGGGGTCGCTCTCTCTCTGGGGCCAACGTCCTGACTTTC.

The rearrangement joins TRBV7-9 to TRBJ1-1; 10 bases map to TRBD1. Germline assignment: CDR1 SEHNR and CDR2 FQNEAQ (reference sequence). The CDR3 extends over 15 amino acids. Unmatched junction bases numbered 10, after V lost 7 bases and J lost 5 bases. Written as DNA, the CDR3 is TGTGCCAGCAACGCAGGACAGGGGGTAAAAACTGAAGCTTTCTTT. Translated: CASNAGQGVKTEAFF.

This clone was found many times. The chain uses TRBV6-5 and TRBJ1-1; TRBD1 aligns across 9 bases. V dropped 6 bases and J dropped 6; count of bases not matched to a gene: 2. CDR1 and CDR2 (germline): MNHEY, SVGAGI. This CDR3 has 12 residues. CDR3 sequence: CASRRTGAEAFF. As DNA, the CDR3 is TGTGCCAGCAGAAGGACAGGGGCTGAAGCTTTCTTT.

This clone was seen only a few times. The genes are TRBV2 and TRBJ1-4; possible D gene TRBD1, 5 bases. Germline loops: CDR1 SNHLY, CDR2 FYNNEI. CDR3 length: 16 amino acids. Trimming left V 3 bases short and J 0 bases short, with 11 bases between. The CDR3 sequence: CASSEGQTSTNEKLFF. Here the CDR3 DNA reads TGTGCCAGCAGTGAGGGGCAAACCTCAACTAATGAAAAACTGTTTTTT.

This chain connects TRBV2 to TRBJ1-2, with TRBD1 as a possible D gene (6 bases). Germline CDR1 SNHLY, CDR2 FYNNEI. V lost 6 bases, J lost 3 bases, and 17 bases lay in between. The CDR3 covers 15 residues. This CDR3 is CASSGDTPLYYGYTF. The CDR3 DNA follows: TGTGCCAGCAGCGGGGACACGCCACTCTACTATGGCTACACCTTC.